This entry lists 10 T cell receptor beta chains sequenced from one sample in a study of PD-L1 blockade in urothelial cancer. Sequenced by immunoSEQ multiplex PCR; TCRdb stores in-frame clones only, minus some. This repertoire shows approximately 56,000 clones, approximately 83% found once; its top ten account for less than 20%. Described time point: pretreatment peripheral blood. The source was PBMCs, collected around atezolizumab (anti-PD-L1) treatment. All receptors come from a man between 65 and 79 years old with urothelial cancer.

The rearrangement joins TRBV27 to TRBJ1-2; 8 bases line up with TRBD1. The J segment lost 6 bases and the V segment lost 7 bases, leaving 10 bases of the junction unmatched. CDR1 is MNHEY and CDR2 is SMNVEV in the germline V gene (reference sequence). The CDR3 loop spans 14 amino acids. In DNA, the CDR3 is TGTGCCAGCAAAGACAGGGGCGCTGTGGATGGCTACACCTTC. Translating it yields CASKDRGAVDGYTF.

The chain uses TRBV7-6 and TRBJ2-5; 8 nucleotides match TRBD2. Germline loops: CDR1 SGHVS, CDR2 FNYEAQ. The CDR3 length is 14 residues. The V segment lost 3 bases and the J segment 1 base; nucleotides outside the gene matches: 1. For the CDR3, the DNA is TGTGCCAGCAGCTTCCTAGCGGGCCAAGAGACCCAGTACTTC. This encodes CASSFLAGQETQYF. Supplemented by reference TRBV7-6 and TRBJ2-5, the full variable domain reads GAGVSQSPRYKVTKRGQDVALRCDPISGHVSLYWYRQALGQGPEFLTYFNYEAQQDKSGLPNDRFSAERPEGSISTLTIQRTEQRDSAMYRCASSFLAGQETQYFGPGTRLLVL.

The gene calls are TRBV7-9 and TRBJ2-2, with 7 bases that match TRBD2. The V and J ends lost 5 bases and 0 bases, in that order; junction bases with no gene match: 9. The CDR3 totals 17 residues. CDR1 SEHNR and CDR2 FQNEAQ come from the germline V gene (reference sequence). The CDR3 region has the DNA TGTGCCAGCAGCCATGTTCCTAGCGGCTCGAACACCGGGGAGCTGTTTTTT. The encoded protein is CASSHVPSGSNTGELFF.

V and J are TRBV9 and TRBJ2-1; 8 nucleotides match TRBD2. J was trimmed by 7 bases and V by 2 bases; bases with no gene match: 11. This CDR3 comprises 16 residues. Germline V CDR1 and CDR2: SGDLS, YYNGEE. Written as DNA, the CDR3 is TGTGCCAGCAGCGTTTTAGCGGGGTCCGAGGGGAATGAGCAGTTCTTC. As protein: CASSVLAGSEGNEQFF.

This chain connects TRBV5-8 to TRBJ2-7, with TRBD2 identical over 10 bases. The V segment lost 2 bases and the J segment 2 bases; nucleotides outside the gene matches: 1. This CDR3 contains 14 residues. The germline V gene encodes CDR1 SGHTS and CDR2 YDEGEE. The CDR3 reads CASSFLAGAYEQYF. The CDR3 region has the DNA TGTGCCAGCAGCTTCCTAGCGGGAGCCTACGAGCAGTACTTC.

The chain is built from TRBV29-1 and TRBJ2-3; D perhaps matches TRBD1 (6 bases). The CDR3 totals 14 residues. CDR1 and CDR2 from the germline V gene are SQVTM and ANQGSEA. Between the trimmed V and J ends, which lost 6 bases and 2 bases, there was a span of 15 bases. CDR3 amino acids: CSVGPGDITDTQYF. CDR3 nucleotide sequence: TGCAGCGTGGGACCCGGGGACATCACAGATACGCAGTATTTT.

This clone showed up just once. This rearrangement joins TRBV27 to TRBJ1-2; 10 bases line up with TRBD1. CDR1 is MNHEY, CDR2 SMNVEV, per germline (reference sequence). The CDR3 runs to 15 residues. Trimming took 3 bases from V and 6 from J; bases not matched to a gene: 7. The CDR3 coding sequence is TGTGCCAGCAGTTTCCTGACAGGGGGCGGGGATGGCTACACCTTC. As protein: CASSFLTGGGDGYTF.

V is TRBV4-1 and J is TRBJ2-7; 8 bases map to TRBD2. This CDR3 comprises 14 residues. The junction had 6 bases not matched to a gene; V was cut back by 6 bases and J by 2 bases. Germline CDR1 MGHRA, CDR2 YSYEKL. CDR3 nucleotide sequence: TGCGCCAGCAGTAGGGAACTAGCGGCCTACGAGCAGTACTTC. Translating gives CASSRELAAYEQYF.

This clone was picked up a small number of times. V usage is TRBV7-8 and J usage is TRBJ1-2; no definite D call. The CDR3 contains 13 residues. Trimming stripped 3 bases from V and 7 bases from J, with 12 bases between. The V gene's germline CDR1 is SGHVS and CDR2 FQNEAQ. In DNA form, the CDR3 reads TGTGCCAGCAGCTTGGCTGGACTGAGTGGCTACACCTTC. This sequence encodes CASSLAGLSGYTF.

CDR3 nucleotides: TGTGCCAGCAGCCCGGGCGGCGGGGCCCTCTACGAGCAGTACTTC. Protein sequence: CASSPGGGALYEQYF. The gene calls are TRBV7-3 and TRBJ2-7, with D possibly being TRBD2 (6 bases). V dropped 5 bases and J dropped 3 bases, with 17 bases sitting between them. CDR1 and CDR2 (germline): SGHTA, FQGTGA. The CDR3 loop spans 15 amino acids.